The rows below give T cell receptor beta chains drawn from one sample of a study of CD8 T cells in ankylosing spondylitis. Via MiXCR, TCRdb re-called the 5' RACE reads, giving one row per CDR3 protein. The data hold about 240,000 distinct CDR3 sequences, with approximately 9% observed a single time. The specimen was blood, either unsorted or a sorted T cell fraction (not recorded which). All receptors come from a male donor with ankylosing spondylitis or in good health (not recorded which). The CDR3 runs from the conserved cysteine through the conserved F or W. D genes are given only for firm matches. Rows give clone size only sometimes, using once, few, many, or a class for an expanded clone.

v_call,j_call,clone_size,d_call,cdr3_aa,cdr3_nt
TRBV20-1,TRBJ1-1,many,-,CSAKKGISNTEAFF,TGCAGTGCTAAAAAGGGGATTTCAAACACTGAAGCTTTCTTT
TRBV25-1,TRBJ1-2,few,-,CASSASGLGVFNYGYTF,TGTGCCAGCAGTGCCTCGGGACTGGGCGTCTTTAACTATGGCTACACCTTC
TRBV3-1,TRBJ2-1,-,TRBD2,CASSLSGRGVNEQFF,TGTGCCAGCAGCCTTAGCGGGAGGGGAGTCAATGAGCAGTTCTTC
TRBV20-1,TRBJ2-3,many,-,CSVPWGGTDTQYF,TGCAGTGTCCCCTGGGGGGGCACAGATACGCAGTATTTT
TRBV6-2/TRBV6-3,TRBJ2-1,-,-,CASSYRPDFYNEQFF,TGTGCCAGCAGTTACCGGCCAGACTTTTACAATGAGCAGTTCTTC
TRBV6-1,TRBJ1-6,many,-,CASKVIQGGVLSPLHF,TGTGCCAGCAAGGTGATTCAAGGAGGGGTCCTATCACCCCTCCACTTT
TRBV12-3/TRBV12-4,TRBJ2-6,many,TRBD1,CASSFDRGTLGANVLTF,TGTGCCAGCAGTTTCGACAGGGGAACTCTGGGGGCCAACGTCCTGACTTTC
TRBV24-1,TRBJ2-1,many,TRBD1,CATSDSGGIGNEQFF,TGTGCCACCAGTGATTCAGGGGGCATCGGGAATGAGCAGTTCTTC
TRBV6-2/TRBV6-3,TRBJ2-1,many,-,CASTSRVDEQFF,TGTGCCAGCACCTCACGGGTAGATGAGCAGTTCTTC
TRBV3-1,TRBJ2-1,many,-,CASSQAAEQFF,TGTGCCAGCAGCCAAGCGGCAGAGCAGTTCTTC
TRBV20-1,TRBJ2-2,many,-,CSARDPRGTGELFF,TGCAGTGCCCGGGACCCGAGGGGCACCGGGGAGCTGTTTTTT
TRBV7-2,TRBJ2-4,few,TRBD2,CASSRGGAEYIQYF,TGTGCCAGCAGCCGCGGGGGGGCCGAGTACATTCAGTACTTC
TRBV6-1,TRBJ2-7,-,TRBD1,CAIQGAFGYEQYF,TGTGCCATACAGGGGGCTTTCGGCTACGAGCAGTACTTC
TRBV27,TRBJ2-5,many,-,CASSRRHHLYQETQYF,TGTGCCAGCAGCCGAAGACATCACCTGTACCAAGAGACCCAGTACTTC
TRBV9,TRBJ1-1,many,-,CASSVGGTMGNTEAFF,TGTGCCAGCAGCGTAGGCGGTACAATGGGGAACACTGAAGCTTTCTTT